The 27 T cell receptor beta chains below all came from one sample that was sequenced in a study of cytomegalovirus exposure and HLA in healthy donors. 60 Vbeta and 13 Jbeta primers were used in PCR. Sequencing was performed with immunoSEQ multiplex PCR; in TCRdb, only in-frame clones are kept and a portion is missing. The data contain roughly 130,000 clones, 75% to 85% of them singletons. Sequences were obtained from PBMCs. Receptors were obtained from a male donor in good health and CMV-seronegative.

This clone was seen once. This chain links TRBV9 with TRBJ1-1; 7 bases fit TRBD1. The CDR3 contains 14 residues. The germline CDR1 and CDR2 sequences are SGDLS and YYNGEE. V lost 4 bases and J lost 5; bases outside the gene matches: 8. For the CDR3, the DNA is TGTGCCAGCAGCTCAGGACAGGAGGGGACTGAAGCTTTCTTT. This translates into CASSSGQEGTEAFF.

This clone was seen a handful of times. This chain joins TRBV5-5 and TRBJ1-2, with a tentative D call TRBD1 (5 bases). Looked up from germline, CDR1 is SGHKS and CDR2 is YYEKEE (reference sequence). The CDR3 consists of 13 residues. V shed 1 base and J shed 7 bases, with 11 bases lying between them. CDR3 protein: CASSLSGEGGYTF. CDR3 DNA: TGTGCCAGCAGCTTGTCGGGGGAGGGTGGCTACACCTTC.

J is TRBJ2-7 and V is TRBV7-2; D is ambiguous. The CDR3 is 13 residues long. Germline-derived CDR1 and CDR2 are SGHTA and FQGNSA. With 3 bases removed from V and 2 bases from J, the gap between germline ends came to 8 bases. CDR3 DNA: TGTGCCAGCAGCTTCGAAAGCACCTACGAGCAGTACTTC. It specifies CASSFESTYEQYF. Based on the CDR3 plus reference TRBV7-2 and TRBJ2-7, the full variable domain is GAGVSQSPSNKVTEKGKDVELRCDPISGHTALYWYRQSLGQGLEFLIYFQGNSAPDKSGLPSDRFSAERTGGSVSTLTIQRTQQEDSAVYLCASSFESTYEQYFGPGTRLTVT.

The table lists this clone with a count of one. This sequence joins TRBV19 and TRBJ2-7; D may be TRBD1 (6 bases). The germline V gene has CDR1 LNHDA and CDR2 SQIVND (reference sequence). V was clipped by 8 bases and J by 0 bases, with 17 bases between them. The CDR3 contains 15 residues. CDR3 sequence (DNA): TGTGCCAGTGCCCCGGTGGGGGCCAACTCCTACGAGCAGTACTTC. It is translated as CASAPVGANSYEQYF.

The chain combines TRBV12-5 with TRBJ1-2; 8 bases map to TRBD1. The CDR3 sequence is 16 residues long. V lost 5 bases to trimming and J lost 3 bases; unmatched junction nucleotides: 11. Per the germline V gene, CDR1 is LGHNT and CDR2 is FRNRAP. Here the CDR3 reads CASGVGQAHRDYGYTF. CDR3 DNA: TGTGCTAGTGGTGTGGGACAGGCCCACCGGGACTATGGCTACACCTTC.

In its sample, this clone was seen a few times. This chain connects TRBV12-5 to TRBJ2-1, with 11 positions matching TRBD2. Germline lookup yields CDR1 LGHNT and CDR2 FRNRAP. The V gene end was trimmed by 2 bases and the J gene end by 8 bases; junction bases not matched to a gene: 2. The CDR3 length is 14 residues. CDR3: CASGLLAGGYEQFF. Written as DNA, the CDR3 is TGTGCTAGTGGTTTGCTAGCGGGAGGCTATGAGCAGTTCTTC.

The sample holds one count of this clone. J is TRBJ2-1 and V is TRBV5-4, with 8 bases aligning to TRBD1. V gave up 4 bases and J gave up 1 base; unmatched junction bases: 4. Germline values: CDR1 SGHNT, CDR2 YYREEE (reference sequence). The CDR3 covers 15 residues. Here the CDR3 reads CASSHRQGSYNEQFF. The DNA for the CDR3 is TGTGCCAGCAGCCACCGACAGGGGTCCTACAATGAGCAGTTCTTC.

This clone has a single count. The J gene is TRBJ1-1, the V gene TRBV2, with D hard to call. V was pared by 7 bases and J by 0 bases, with 9 bases between. CDR1 and CDR2 from the germline V gene are SNHLY and FYNNEI. CDR3 length: 13 residues. For the CDR3, the DNA is TGTGCCAGCATCGGAGGGCTGAACACTGAAGCTTTCTTT. Amino acid sequence: CASIGGLNTEAFF.

This clone was detected a few times. The V call is TRBV19, the J call TRBJ1-1, with 9 nucleotides matching TRBD1. The CDR3 totals 16 residues. J gave up 3 bases and V 5 bases, and 10 bases lay outside the gene matches. Germline values: CDR1 LNHDA, CDR2 SQIVND (reference sequence). Here the CDR3 reads CASSERQGDLYTEAFF. The CDR3 DNA is TGTGCCAGTAGTGAGCGACAGGGGGATTTGTACACTGAAGCTTTCTTT.

This clone was counted a single time. This chain uses TRBV5-1 with TRBJ2-1, with D maybe TRBD2 (6 bases). This CDR3 has 12 amino acids. The germline gives CDR1 SGHRS, CDR2 YFSETQ. Trimming took 5 bases from V and 9 from J, leaving 12 bases between them. CDR3 sequence reads: CASSVGSGEQFF. The DNA of the CDR3 is TGCGCCAGCAGTGTCGGGAGCGGTGAGCAGTTCTTC. Complete variable domain (other parts from reference TRBV5-1 and TRBJ2-1): KAGVTQTPRYLIKTRGQQVTLSCSPISGHRSVSWYQQTPGQGLQFLFEYFSETQRNKGNFPGRFSGRQFSNSRSEMNVSTLELGDSALYLCASSVGSGEQFFGPGTRLTVL.

This clone has a single count. This chain links TRBV21-1 with TRBJ1-5. TRBV21-1 is recorded as a pseudogene. The CDR3 length is 17 residues. The chain's CDR3 is CASSSPLVPGLGQPQHF. The CDR3 DNA follows: TGTGCCAGCAGCTCCCCTTTAGTTCCGGGACTGGGTCAGCCCCAGCATTTT.

This clone came up a few times. The rearrangement joins TRBV4-1 to TRBJ1-1; D unresolved. CDR3 length: 15 amino acids. The V and J ends lost 1 base and 1 base respectively, with 10 bases between them. Germline V lookup: CDR1 MGHRA, CDR2 YSYEKL. The CDR3 loop is CASSQVKAANTEAFF. The CDR3 DNA reads TGCGCCAGCAGCCAAGTAAAAGCTGCGAACACTGAAGCTTTCTTT.

The V call is TRBV5-1, the J call TRBJ2-5; D is uncertain. CDR1 is SGHRS, CDR2 YFSETQ, per germline. V lost 1 base, J lost 2 bases, and 9 bases lay in between. The length of the CDR3 is 14 residues. The CDR3 loop is CASSLNALQETQYF. DNA for the CDR3: TGCGCCAGCAGCTTGAACGCGCTACAAGAGACCCAGTACTTC.

This clone was counted once. The genes are TRBV11-3 and TRBJ2-3; D remains ambiguous. Germline V gene sequence: CDR1 SGHNT, CDR2 YENEEA. Trimming removed 3 bases from V and 2 bases from J, with 6 bases in between. The CDR3 covers 13 residues. The CDR3 loop reads CASSFGFTDTQYF. The CDR3 nucleotides read TGTGCCAGCAGCTTCGGTTTCACAGATACGCAGTATTTT.

The chain links TRBV27 to TRBJ2-7; D might be TRBD1 (5 bases). Germline CDR1 reads MNHEY; CDR2 reads SMNVEV (reference sequence). The CDR3 totals 12 residues. V was clipped by 3 bases and J by 6 bases, with 9 bases between them. The CDR3 is CASSFYRGEQYF. CDR3 bases: TGTGCCAGCAGTTTCTATAGGGGCGAGCAGTACTTC.

The J gene is TRBJ2-1, the V gene TRBV2; 13 bases line up with TRBD2. The germline V gene encodes CDR1 SNHLY and CDR2 FYNNEI. The CDR3 covers 19 residues. V was clipped by 2 bases and J by 8 bases; unmatched bases: 15. As DNA, the CDR3 is TGTGCCAGCAGTGAATCTATCGTCTTCGGACTAGCGGGGGTGGATGAGCAGTTCTTC. It encodes CASSESIVFGLAGVDEQFF.

The chain carries TRBV11-2 and TRBJ2-1, with 9 bases fitting TRBD2. Germline trimming cut 6 bases from V and 7 bases from J; bases unmatched to any gene: 13. CDR3 size: 16 residues. Germline V lookup: CDR1 SGHAT, CDR2 FQNNGV. CDR3: CASRKVAGGPTNEQFF. The DNA for the CDR3 is TGTGCCAGCAGGAAGGTGGCGGGAGGGCCGACTAATGAGCAGTTCTTC.

This clone showed up just a few times. This chain links TRBV5-5 with TRBJ2-7; 13 bases are shared with TRBD2. CDR3 length: 15 amino acids. Germline V gives CDR1 SGHKS, CDR2 YYEKEE (reference sequence). J was trimmed by 4 bases and V by 4 bases; bases with no gene match: 5. Here the CDR3 reads CASSAGLAGVYEQYF. CDR3 DNA sequence: TGTGCCAGCAGCGCCGGACTAGCGGGAGTGTACGAGCAGTACTTC.

In its sample, this clone was seen once. This chain uses TRBV7-9 with TRBJ2-3, with D maybe TRBD2 (6 bases). The germline CDR1 and CDR2 sequences are SEHNR and FQNEAQ (reference sequence). Trimming shortened V by 1 base and J by 4 bases, and 12 bases separated the two germline ends. This CDR3 has 15 amino acids. CDR3 in DNA: TGTGCCAGCAGCTTAGTCATCGGAGGGGCAGATACGCAGTATTTT. It codes for CASSLVIGGADTQYF.

The CDR3 loop is CASSLRDSNSNQPQHF. For the CDR3, the DNA is TGTGCCAGCAGCTTGCGGGACAGCAATAGCAATCAGCCCCAGCATTTT. The chain recombines TRBV7-4 with TRBJ1-5; 7 bases are shared with TRBD1. The CDR3 extends over 16 amino acids. Trimming removed 3 bases from V and 0 bases from J; junction bases left unmatched: 5. Germline CDR1 and CDR2: SGHVT and SQSDAQ.

This clone has a handful of counts. The chain couples TRBV10-1 to TRBJ2-7, with D maybe TRBD1 (5 bases). The CDR3 extends over 13 amino acids. Germline V gene data show CDR1 as WNHNN and CDR2 as SYGVQD (reference sequence). V lost 3 bases to trimming and J lost 1 base, with 7 bases between them. Written as DNA, the CDR3 is TGCGCCAGCAGTGAACAGGCGTCCTACGAGCAGTACTTC. Translation: CASSEQASYEQYF.

The V and J genes are TRBV2 and TRBJ2-5, with D unclear. The V end lost 0 bases, the J end lost 0 bases, and 17 bases lay between the germline ends. Per germline, CDR1 SNHLY and CDR2 FYNNEI. CDR3 length: 18 amino acids. Here the CDR3 DNA reads TGTGCCAGCAGTGAAGCGCTTCATCTGCAGAAGTACCAAGAGACCCAGTACTTC. Amino acid sequence: CASSEALHLQKYQETQYF. Variable domain in full (rest from reference TRBV2 and TRBJ2-5): EPEVTQTPSHQVTQMGQEVILRCVPISNHLYFYWYRQILGQKVEFLVSFYNNEISEKSEIFDDQFSVERPDGSNFTLKIRSTKLEDSAMYFCASSEALHLQKYQETQYFGPGTRLLVL.

This clone has only a few counts. The chain carries TRBV19 and TRBJ1-2; no firm D call. This CDR3 comprises 12 residues. CDR1 and CDR2 from the germline V gene are LNHDA and SQIVND (reference sequence). The germline V and J ends were trimmed by 7 bases and 4 bases, with 10 bases remaining between them. This CDR3 reads CASTQARYGYTF. The DNA of the CDR3 is TGTGCCAGTACCCAGGCCCGCTATGGCTACACCTTC.

This clone has a handful of counts. The chain is built from TRBV5-1 and TRBJ1-1, with D uncertain. The V and J ends lost 5 bases and 5 bases respectively, with 10 bases between them. In germline, CDR1 is SGHRS, CDR2 YFSETQ. The CDR3 spans 12 residues. CDR3 sequence: CASRFRGTEAFF. The CDR3, as DNA: TGCGCCAGCAGATTTCGAGGGACTGAAGCTTTCTTT.

As for this clone: The sample carries other DNA sequences with the same CDR3. This chain joins TRBV5-1 and TRBJ2-1, with TRBD2 matching 9 bases. CDR1 is SGHRS, CDR2 YFSETQ, per germline. V shed 0 bases and J 6 bases; nucleotides not matched to a gene: 4. The CDR3 spans 15 residues. CDR3 region: CASSLGAGGGNEQFF. The CDR3 region has the DNA TGCGCCAGCAGCTTGGGAGCGGGGGGCGGCAATGAGCAGTTCTTC.

In this sample, this clone turned up a few times. The chain combines TRBV5-1 with TRBJ2-3; D remains ambiguous. The CDR3 covers 15 residues. Germline CDR1 SGHRS, CDR2 YFSETQ. Trimming cost V 0 bases and J 2 bases, with 10 bases left between them. For the CDR3, the DNA is TGCGCCAGCAGCTTGGTACGCGCGCACACAGATACGCAGTATTTT. Amino acid sequence: CASSLVRAHTDTQYF.

CDR3 in DNA: TGTGCCAGCAGTAGCGGGGGGCCCATCCCCACAGATACGCAGTATTTT. Translation: CASSSGGPIPTDTQYF. The chain employs TRBV27 and TRBJ2-3, with 9 nucleotides matching TRBD2. Trimming took 5 bases from V and 2 from J; bases not matched to a gene: 8. CDR1 is MNHEY and CDR2 is SMNVEV in the germline V gene (reference sequence). The CDR3 spans 16 residues.